This is a list of T cell receptor beta chains from one sample in a study of cytomegalovirus exposure and HLA in healthy donors. TCRdb's copy holds only in-frame clones and misses some; the assay was immunoSEQ multiplex PCR. The sample holds around 140,000 clones, roughly three quarters seen once. The source material was PBMCs. The receptor source for this set is a woman aged 18-35 years in good health and CMV-seronegative. Each CDR3 is given with its conserved first and last residue. A D gene is named only where the DNA matches it firmly. The size of a clone is reported for some rows only, either as once, few or many, or as a class for expanded clones.

d_gene,abundance,v_gene,j_gene,len,CDR3nt,CDR3aa
NA,few,TRBV6-5,TRBJ2-1,15,TGTGCCAGCAGTGCTCAGGGGAGTGGGGCCAATGAGCAGTTCTTC,CASSAQGSGANEQFF
TRBD1,NA,TRBV30,TRBJ1-1,11,TGTGCCTGGGCGGGACAGATTGAAGCTTTCTTT,CAWAGQIEAFF
NA,NA,TRBV4-2,TRBJ1-2,16,TGTGCCAGCAGCCAAGATTTAGTCGTGACTAACTATGGCTACACCTTC,CASSQDLVVTNYGYTF
TRBD1,NA,TRBV27,TRBJ2-3,18,TGTGCCAGCAGTTCCGGACAGGCCGGACTGCTTAGCACAGATACGCAGTATTTT,CASSSGQAGLLSTDTQYF
NA,NA,TRBV6-6,TRBJ2-3,14,TGTGCCAGCAGGAGAGGCGGAGACTCAGATACGCAGTATTTT,CASRRGGDSDTQYF
TRBD1,NA,TRBV5-8,TRBJ1-4,14,TGTGCCAGCAGCACGGGACAGGGGAATGAAAAACTGTTTTTT,CASSTGQGNEKLFF
TRBD2,NA,TRBV5-8,TRBJ2-1,16,TGTGCCAGCAGCCCCGGGACTAGCGGGGTCTACAATGAGCAGTTCTTC,CASSPGTSGVYNEQFF
TRBD1,NA,TRBV9,TRBJ1-6,15,TGTGCCAGCAGCGTATACGGGACAGATAATTCACCCCTCCACTTT,CASSVYGTDNSPLHF
NA,few,TRBV15,TRBJ2-3,17,TGTGCCACCAGCAGAGATTCGAGCGGCCTTAGGACAGATACGCAGTATTTT,CATSRDSSGLRTDTQYF
NA,NA,TRBV7-2,TRBJ2-3,12,TGTGCCAGCAGCCTAAATGGAGATACGCAGTATTTT,CASSLNGDTQYF
TRBD1,once,TRBV5-1,TRBJ1-3,17,TGCGCCAGCAGCTTGGAGGGACAGGGGATCGCTGGAAACACCATATATTTT,CASSLEGQGIAGNTIYF
TRBD1,NA,TRBV4-1,TRBJ2-5,17,TGCGCCAGCAGCCAAGAGGCCTACAGGGGGGACCAAGAGACCCAGTACTTC,CASSQEAYRGDQETQYF
NA,once,TRBV19,TRBJ1-1,14,TGTGCCAGTAGATACAGTAGAATGAACACTGAAGCTTTCTTT,CASRYSRMNTEAFF
TRBD2,NA,TRBV7-8,TRBJ2-1,15,TGTGCCAGCAGCCCGAGGTCCACTAGCGGGAATGAGCAGTTCTTC,CASSPRSTSGNEQFF
NA,NA,TRBV5-4,TRBJ2-3,15,TGTGCCAGCAGCTTAGGTAGCGCCTCCACAGATACGCAGTATTTT,CASSLGSASTDTQYF
NA,few,TRBV18,TRBJ1-4,15,TGTGCCAGCTCGGATAAGGGTACCGGCGGGGAAAAACTGTTTTTT,CASSDKGTGGEKLFF
TRBD2,few,TRBV19,TRBJ2-1,15,TGTGCCAGTAGGGGAGCGGGAGGGCCTTACAATGAGCAGTTCTTC,CASRGAGGPYNEQFF
TRBD2,few,TRBV25-1,TRBJ2-7,15,TGTGCCAGCAGTGGAACATGGGCGGGGGCCTACGAGCAGTACTTC,CASSGTWAGAYEQYF
NA,NA,TRBV6-1,TRBJ2-1,14,TGTGCCGGGGGGACCACGAGCTCCTACAATGAGCAGTTCTTC,CAGGTTSSYNEQFF
TRBD2,NA,TRBV6-1,TRBJ2-7,15,TGTGCCAGCAGTGAAATAGCGGGAGGGTCGAGGGAGCAGTACTTC,CASSEIAGGSREQYF
NA,NA,TRBV18,TRBJ1-4,15,TGTGCCAGCTCACCCCTCGAGGGAGCGAGGGAAAAACTGTTTTTT,CASSPLEGAREKLFF
NA,NA,TRBV10-3,TRBJ2-7,13,TGTGCCATCAGTGATAGGGAGTACTACGAGCAGTACTTC,CAISDREYYEQYF
TRBD1,NA,TRBV5-1,TRBJ1-2,18,TGCGCCAGCAGCTTGCCTAAAGTAGACAGGGGGCGACGTCGTGGCTACACCTTC,CASSLPKVDRGRRRGYTF
NA,NA,TRBV5-8,TRBJ2-7,11,TGTGCCAGCAGCTTGGCGTACGAGCAGTACTTC,CASSLAYEQYF
NA,NA,TRBV9,TRBJ2-7,16,TGTGCCAGCAGCGCGGGGGAAGGCGGAGCCCCCTACGAGCAGTACTTC,CASSAGEGGAPYEQYF
NA,NA,TRBV5-1,TRBJ1-5,15,TGCGCCAGCAGCTTGGACGGGGATAGCAATCAGCCCCAGCATTTT,CASSLDGDSNQPQHF